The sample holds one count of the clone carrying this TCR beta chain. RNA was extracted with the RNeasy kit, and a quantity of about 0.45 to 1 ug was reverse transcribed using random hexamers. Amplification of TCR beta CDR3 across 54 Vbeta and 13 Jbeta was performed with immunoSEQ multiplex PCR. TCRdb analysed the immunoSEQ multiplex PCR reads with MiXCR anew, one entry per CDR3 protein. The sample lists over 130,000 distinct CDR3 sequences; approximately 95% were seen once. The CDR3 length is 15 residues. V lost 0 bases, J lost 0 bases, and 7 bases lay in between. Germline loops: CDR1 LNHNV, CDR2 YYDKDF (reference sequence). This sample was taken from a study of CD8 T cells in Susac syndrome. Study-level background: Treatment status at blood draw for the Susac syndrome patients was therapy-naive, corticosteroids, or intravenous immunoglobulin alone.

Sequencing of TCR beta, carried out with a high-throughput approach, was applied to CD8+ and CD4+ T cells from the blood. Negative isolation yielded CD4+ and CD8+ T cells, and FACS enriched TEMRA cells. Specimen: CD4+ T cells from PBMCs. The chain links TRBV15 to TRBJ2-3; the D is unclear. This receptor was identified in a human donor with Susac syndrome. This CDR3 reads CATSRDGRSTDTQYF. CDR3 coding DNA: TGTGCCACCAGCAGAGACGGGCGGAGCACAGATACGCAGTATTTT.